The 20 T cell receptor beta chains listed next were all sequenced from one sample in a study of T cell repertoires in ileal Crohn's disease. Data came from immunoSEQ multiplex PCR; TCRdb stores just in-frame clones and leaves some out. The profile covers some 11,000 clones, with 72% appearing a single time and approximately 8% taken by the ten largest. Time point indicated: neoterminal ileum biopsy at postoperative endoscopy, about 6 months after surgery. Sequencing was performed on ileal tissue. Receptors originate from an adult with Crohn's disease.

The J gene is TRBJ2-5, the V gene TRBV29-1; 7 bases are shared with TRBD1. Germline V gene sequence: CDR1 SQVTM, CDR2 ANQGSEA. Trimming cost V 6 bases and J 5 bases; bases outside gene matches: 21. The CDR3 has 17 amino acids. The CDR3 sequence: CSVDKFPWTGGEETQYF. DNA of the CDR3: TGCAGCGTCGATAAGTTTCCGTGGACAGGAGGCGAGGAGACCCAGTACTTC. The complete variable domain, with remaining parts taken from reference TRBV29-1 and TRBJ2-5, reads SAVISQKPSRDICQRGTSLTIQCQVDSQVTMMFWYRQQPGQSLTLIATANQGSEATYESGFVIDKFPISRPNLTFSTLTVSNMSPEDSSIYLCSVDKFPWTGGEETQYFGPGTRLLVL.

This chain joins TRBV6-1 and TRBJ2-7; the D is unclear. Between the trimmed V and J ends, which lost 5 bases and 3 bases, there was a span of 14 bases. The CDR3 is made up of 14 amino acids. Per the germline V gene, CDR1 is MNHNS and CDR2 is SASEGT. The CDR3 DNA follows: TGTGCCAGCAGTAGCGCGCGAACAAACTACGAGCAGTACTTC. Protein product: CASSSARTNYEQYF.

The J gene is TRBJ2-5, the V gene TRBV21-1; the D call in the table, TRBD1, was not verified against the DNA. TRBV21-1 is a pseudogene. The CDR3 consists of 17 residues. CDR3 coding DNA: TGTGCCAGCAGCTTAACCGGGACAGGGATTTACCAAGAGACCCAGTACTTC. Its translation is CASSLTGTGIYQETQYF.

The chain employs TRBV7-9 and TRBJ1-1, with D hard to call. V lost 2 bases and J lost 1, with 11 bases in between. The length of the CDR3 is 15 residues. Germline-derived CDR1 and CDR2 are SEHNR and FQNEAQ (reference sequence). The CDR3 sequence: CASSLPLDWNTEAFF. The CDR3 coding sequence is TGTGCCAGCAGCTTACCGTTGGACTGGAACACTGAAGCTTTCTTT.

DNA of the CDR3: TGTGCCAGCAGCCCTACAGGGGGCACGGACACTGAAGCTTTCTTT. Translation: CASSPTGGTDTEAFF. V usage is TRBV7-3 and J usage is TRBJ1-1, with TRBD1 identical over 9 bases. Trimming removed 5 bases from V and 3 bases from J; junction bases left unmatched: 7. The CDR3 has 15 amino acids. CDR1 SGHTA and CDR2 FQGTGA come from the germline V gene.

This clone appeared a single time. The chain has TRBV7-2 and TRBJ1-1, with D tentatively TRBD1 (5 bases). V was trimmed by 5 bases and J by 7 bases, leaving 8 bases between them. Germline V CDR1 and CDR2: SGHTA, FQGNSA. There are 11 residues in the CDR3. The CDR3 is CASSMGLEAFF. CDR3 nucleotides: TGTGCCAGCAGCATGGGACTTGAAGCTTTCTTT.

The chain combines TRBV18 with TRBJ2-2; 9 bases line up with TRBD1. There are 15 residues in the CDR3. Germline values: CDR1 KGHSH, CDR2 LQKENI. Losses at the gene ends were 2 bases for V and 4 bases for J; bases not matched to a gene: 2. DNA of the CDR3: TGTGCCAGCTCACCAGACAGGGGGAGCACCGGGGAGCTGTTTTTT. Translated, it gives CASSPDRGSTGELFF.

The sample holds one count of this clone. V and J are TRBV5-6 and TRBJ2-7; TRBD1 might be the D (6 bases). Trimming removed 4 bases at V and 7 bases at J, with 21 bases between. The CDR3 consists of 15 residues. CDR1 is SGHDT and CDR2 is YYEEEE in the germline V gene. The CDR3 protein is CASSPRDKGYREQYF. In nucleotides, the CDR3 is TGTGCCAGCAGCCCCCGGGACAAGGGTTACCGGGAGCAGTACTTC.

The CDR3: CASSEPDGLRITEAFF. The DNA of the CDR3 is TGTGCCAGCAGTGAGCCGGACGGACTCCGGATCACTGAAGCTTTCTTT. The J gene is TRBJ1-1, the V gene TRBV28; D ambiguous. V lost 5 bases, J lost 4 bases, and 20 bases lay in between. This CDR3 is 16 amino acids long. Germline V gene lookup returns CDR1 MDHEN and CDR2 SYDVKM. The whole variable domain, remainder taken from reference TRBV28 and TRBJ1-1, is DVKVTQSSRYLVKRTGEKVFLECVQDMDHENMFWYRQDPGLGLRLIYFSYDVKMKEKGDIPEGYSVSREKKERFSLILESASTNQTSMYLCASSEPDGLRITEAFFGQGTRLTVV.

The chain employs TRBV29-1 and TRBJ1-1; D remains ambiguous. V lost 2 bases and J 1 base, leaving 11 bases between the germline ends. The CDR3 is 14 amino acids. Germline values: CDR1 SQVTM, CDR2 ANQGSEA. This CDR3 reads CSVENKRGNTEAFF. DNA for the CDR3: TGCAGCGTTGAAAACAAAAGAGGGAACACTGAAGCTTTCTTT.

CDR3 sequence: CASSYEGGNEQYF. Written as DNA, the CDR3 is TGTGCCAGCAGTTACGAGGGCGGGAACGAGCAGTACTTC. This chain connects TRBV6-6 to TRBJ2-7; a weak D match, TRBD2 (6 bases). The germline V and J ends were trimmed by 2 bases and 5 bases, with 10 bases remaining between them. The germline V gene has CDR1 MNHNY and CDR2 SVGAGI (reference sequence). The CDR3 has 13 amino acids.

The rearrangement links TRBV28 to TRBJ2-7; D not resolved. Germline CDR1 and CDR2: MDHEN and SYDVKM. The length of the CDR3 is 14 residues. V was trimmed by 2 bases and J by 2 bases, leaving 10 bases between them. The chain's CDR3 is CASSLVSTAYEQYF. The CDR3 bases are TGTGCCAGCAGTTTAGTGTCAACAGCCTACGAGCAGTACTTC.

This chain links TRBV4-3 with TRBJ2-7; 7 bases align to TRBD1. CDR1 is LGHNA and CDR2 is YSLEER in the germline V gene. V shed 1 base and J 3 bases; nucleotides not matched to a gene: 12. CDR3 length: 17 amino acids. CDR3 sequence: CASSQALADRVIYEQYF. DNA for the CDR3: TGCGCCAGCAGCCAAGCTCTGGCCGACAGGGTAATCTACGAGCAGTACTTC.

This sequence joins TRBV6-6 and TRBJ1-6; TRBD1 aligns across 8 bases. The CDR3 loop spans 16 amino acids. Unmatched junction bases numbered 11, after V lost 6 bases and J lost 7 bases. Per germline, CDR1 MNHNY and CDR2 SVGAGI (reference sequence). The CDR3, as DNA: TGTGCCAGCAGCTCCCCGGGACAGGCAATAAATTCACCCCTCCACTTT. Translating it yields CASSSPGQAINSPLHF.

This clone occurred a few times. The gene calls are TRBV9 and TRBJ2-1, with 9 bases lining up with TRBD2. This CDR3 comprises 14 residues. Per the germline V gene, CDR1 is SGDLS and CDR2 is YYNGEE. After removal of 0 bases from V and 14 bases from J, the junction contained 9 bases not matched to a gene. CDR3 protein: CASSVADSGSIEFF. The CDR3 region has the DNA TGTGCCAGCAGCGTAGCTGATAGCGGGAGTATAGAGTTCTTC. Variable domain in full (rest from reference TRBV9 and TRBJ2-1): DSGVTQTPKHLITATGQRVTLRCSPRSGDLSVYWYQQSLDQGLQFLIQYYNGEERAKGNILERFSAQQFPDLHSELNLSSLELGDSALYFCASSVADSGSIEFFGPGTRLTVL.

V is TRBV7-6 and J is TRBJ2-7; TRBD2 matches at 9 bases. From germline, CDR1 is SGHVS and CDR2 FNYEAQ. Losses at the gene ends were 0 bases for V and 7 bases for J; bases not matched to a gene: 13. CDR3 length equals 17 residues. The CDR3 protein is CASSLAVLAGGPREQYF. CDR3 DNA: TGTGCCAGCAGCTTAGCGGTCCTCGCGGGAGGGCCACGTGAGCAGTACTTC.

This chain joins TRBV5-4 and TRBJ2-7, with 9 nucleotides matching TRBD1. The CDR3 totals 14 residues. Germline trimming cut 4 bases from V and 3 bases from J; bases unmatched to any gene: 5. Germline values: CDR1 SGHNT, CDR2 YYREEE (reference sequence). The CDR3 DNA reads TGTGCCAGCAGCCGAGGGACAGGGAGCTACGAGCAGTACTTC. As protein: CASSRGTGSYEQYF.

This chain links TRBV5-4 with TRBJ2-1; D is uncertain. V lost 5 bases, J lost 10 bases, and 13 bases lay in between. Germline CDR1 reads SGHNT; CDR2 reads YYREEE (reference sequence). The CDR3 totals 12 residues. The CDR3 here is CASSKANSEQFF. The CDR3 bases are TGTGCCAGCAGTAAGGCTAATAGCGAGCAGTTCTTC.

The gene calls are TRBV30 and TRBJ1-2; D possibly corresponds to TRBD1 (6 bases). Germline CDR1 reads GTSNPN; CDR2 reads SVGIG (reference sequence). This CDR3 spans 13 amino acids. The V end was cut by 0 bases, the J end by 6 bases, with 11 bases between. The CDR3 region is CAWSVLGTNGYTF. In DNA, the CDR3 is TGTGCCTGGAGTGTCCTAGGGACAAATGGCTACACCTTC.

This clone was observed a few times. This chain uses TRBV5-1 with TRBJ1-2; a weak D match, TRBD1 (6 bases). The length of the CDR3 is 17 residues. V was shortened by 1 base and J by 7 bases, with 23 bases between the two germline ends. Germline values: CDR1 SGHRS, CDR2 YFSETQ. CDR3 DNA: TGCGCCAGCAGCTTGTTGGGAGGGGACACCAAAATAGGTGGCTACACCTTC. It yields the protein CASSLLGGDTKIGGYTF.